The T cell receptor (beta chain) described here comes from a study of T cells in Graves' hyperthyroidism and ophthalmopathy. Turning to the study itself: Peripheral blood was acquired at first diagnosis, ahead of any therapy whatsoever.

The V segment lost 3 bases and the J segment 1 base; nucleotides outside the gene matches: 3. Per the germline V gene, CDR1 is LNHNV and CDR2 is YYDKDF (reference sequence). The CDR3 runs to 15 residues. The table lists this clonotype with a few counts. No antigen is known for it. Amplification yielded TCR beta CDR3 regions, with RNA transcripts as the source. TCR CDR3 regions were first amplified by RT-PCR with HTBI primers. In TCRdb, the multiplex PCR reads were re-called with MiXCR into one record per CDR3 protein. The sample holds approximately 600,000 distinct CDR3 sequences, 20% to 25% seen once. Clinical symptoms, serum thyroxine and TRAb, thyroid ultrasound and orbital computed tomography together formed the diagnostic basis. Study observations and caveats: Ophthalmopathy was told apart from stable hyperthyroidism by a 13 V-J model.

The chain has TRBV15 and TRBJ2-3; 8 nucleotides match TRBD1. The clonotype comes from a man aged 30 to 45 with Graves' ophthalmopathy. Sequencing used blood. Here the CDR3 DNA reads TGTGCCACCAGCAGCGGACAGGGAGGCACAGATACGCAGTATTTT. Translating it yields CATSSGQGGTDTQYF.